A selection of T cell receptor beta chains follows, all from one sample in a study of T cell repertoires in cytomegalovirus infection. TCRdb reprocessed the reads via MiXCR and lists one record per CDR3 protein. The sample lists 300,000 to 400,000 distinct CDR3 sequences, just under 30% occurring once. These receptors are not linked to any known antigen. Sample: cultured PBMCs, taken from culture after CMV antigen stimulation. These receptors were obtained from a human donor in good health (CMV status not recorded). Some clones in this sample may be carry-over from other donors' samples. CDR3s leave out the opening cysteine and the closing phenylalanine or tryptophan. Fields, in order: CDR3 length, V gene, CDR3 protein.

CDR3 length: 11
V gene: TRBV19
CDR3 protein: ASSTGTGYEQY

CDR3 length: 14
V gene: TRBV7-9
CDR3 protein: ASSLYRDRAEQPQH

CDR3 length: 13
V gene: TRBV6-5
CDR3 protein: ASSRRTHKSNEQF

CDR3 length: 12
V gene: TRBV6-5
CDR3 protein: ASSYEQKSYGYT

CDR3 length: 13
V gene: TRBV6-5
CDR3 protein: ASSTRLAGANVLT

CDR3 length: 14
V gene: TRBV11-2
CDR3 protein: ASSLVSKGRLKTQY

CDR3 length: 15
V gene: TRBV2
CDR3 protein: ASSVAFKGEGEQPQH

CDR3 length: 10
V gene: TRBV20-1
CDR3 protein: SARAGTVEAF

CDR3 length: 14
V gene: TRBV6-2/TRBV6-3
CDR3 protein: ASSRFGLAGWEEQF

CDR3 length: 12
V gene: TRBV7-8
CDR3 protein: ASSPSSFGNEQF

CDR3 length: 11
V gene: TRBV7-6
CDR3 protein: ASSLVQGDEQY

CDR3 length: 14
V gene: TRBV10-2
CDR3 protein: ASRGTSGFSYNEQF

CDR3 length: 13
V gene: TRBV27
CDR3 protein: ASSLNGLAYNEQF